This TCR beta chain was captured by sequencing in a study of blood T cell repertoires in COVID-19. Study at large: The samples span acute and convalescent COVID-19 from the United States, Italy and Spain. Nucleic acid was either cDNA or gDNA, and it came from T cells, B-cell-depleted T cells, or PBMCs.

The CDR3 extends over 11 amino acids. V lost 4 bases and J lost 9, with 7 bases in between. CDR1 ENHRY and CDR2 SYGVKD come from the germline V gene. Original data processing: For nucleated cells, counts were estimated from reference gene primer amplification. Sequencing was performed with immunoSEQ multiplex PCR; in TCRdb, only in-frame clones are kept and a portion is missing. V, J and clone size are those of that table, while D and trimming were read from the DNA. In the table there are 45,000 to 55,000 clones, 86% of which are singletons. Specimen: peripheral blood. V gene TRBV10-3 combines with J gene TRBJ2-1; possibly TRBD2 for D (5 bases). This clonotype was sampled from a man between 70 and 80 years old with active COVID-19. CDR3 in DNA: TGTGCCATCAGTGGTAGCGCTGAGCAGTTCTTC. Translating gives CAISGSAEQFF.